This TCR beta chain comes out of a study of T cell responses to AZD1222 COVID-19 vaccine. As for the study in general: Whether given at about 4 or about 12 weeks, second doses were pooled.

Findings and caveats of the study: Baseline testing showed seropositivity in only six or seven AZD1222 recipients. Researchers took repertoire samples only after the peak T cell response had come.

The protocol was immunoSEQ multiplex PCR, while the TCRdb copy is restricted to in-frame clones and leaves out a portion. This sample has approximately 92,000 clones, with approximately 90% found just once. This clone was observed a single time. Its antigen is unidentified. This specimen consisted of peripheral blood, obtained on day 0 of AZD1222 vaccination. The TCR sequence derives from an adult in good health.

As DNA, the CDR3 is TGTGCCAGCAGTCCGAGGGGGACTAGCGGGAGGCCGGGCAATGAGCAGTTCTTC. Residues: CASSPRGTSGRPGNEQFF. V gene TRBV27 combines with J gene TRBJ2-1; 15 bases are a match to TRBD2. In germline, CDR1 is MNHEY, CDR2 SMNVEV (reference sequence). The ends lost 5 bases at V and 6 bases at J; junction bases unmatched: 11. The CDR3 is made up of 18 amino acids.